The sequence of this T cell receptor (beta chain) was determined in a study of T cell repertoires in cytomegalovirus infection. Background on the study: It can be stated that public TCR beta signatures indicated CMV infection as well as a matching HLA type.

Study-wide points: Across the ex vivo response, the dominant clonotypes were HLA-C-restricted CMV-specific TCR beta clonotypes. Carriers of CMV plus the relevant HLA were identified by cumulative public TCR beta family frequency.

In TCRdb, the reads were re-called with MiXCR into one record per CDR3 protein. Of about 530,000 distinct CDR3 sequences listed, about a quarter are singletons. Germline V CDR1 and CDR2: SGHTA, FQGNSA. V was shortened by 5 bases and J by 5 bases, with 15 bases between the two germline ends. The CDR3 has 14 residues. This clonotype was observed at least ten times. The antigen remains undetermined. The sample was PBMCs. The sequence was obtained from a human donor in good health (CMV status not recorded). Some clones in this sample may be carry-over from other donors' samples. This rearrangement joins TRBV7-2 to TRBJ2-5, with D possibly matching TRBD2 (6 bases). The CDR3 DNA reads as TGTGCCAGCAGCCCCTCCGGGGGTGCTGAGACCCAGTACTTC. Protein: CASSPSGGAETQYF. Full variable domain (rest looked up from reference TRBV7-2 and TRBJ2-5): GAGVSQSPSNKVTEKGKDVELRCDPISGHTALYWYRQSLGQGLEFLIYFQGNSAPDKSGLPSDRFSAERTGGSVSTLTIQRTQQEDSAVYLCASSPSGGAETQYFGPGTRLLVL.